This T cell receptor (beta chain) was retrieved from a study of CD8 T cells in ankylosing spondylitis. Making the TCR beta libraries involved quantitative 5'-RACE with molecular barcodes. In TCRdb, the 5' RACE reads were re-called with MiXCR into one record per CDR3 protein. The sample has tens of thousands of distinct CDR3 sequences, approximately 5.3% seen once. Study conclusions and caveats: Reportedly, disease-linked clones are significantly enriched in ankylosing spondylitis patients' matched synovial fluid. In ankylosing spondylitis blood, a motif of about 8 highly homologous TCR beta variants appeared characteristic.

This clonotype has at least ten counts. The antigen is undetermined. Source material: blood, either unsorted or a sorted T cell fraction (not recorded which). The sequence came from a male donor with ankylosing spondylitis or in good health (not recorded which).

For the CDR3, the DNA is TGCGCCAGCAGCCAAGATCCAGGGGAAGAGACCCAGTACTTC. Translated: CASSQDPGEETQYF. The chain uses TRBV4-1 and TRBJ2-5; a possible D gene is TRBD1 (6 bases). The germline CDR1 and CDR2 sequences are MGHRA and YSYEKL. With 0 bases removed from V and 3 bases from J, the gap between germline ends came to 8 bases. The CDR3 runs to 14 residues.